Listed here are 14 T cell receptor beta chains from one sample, sequenced in a study of Ad26.COV2.S vaccination and SARS-CoV-2 variants. Stated treatment: some 19 received Ad26.COV2.S at low or high dose, single or two shots; roughly five received placebo; per-sample allocation not given. Vaccine and placebo recipients were sampled on day 63 after the first injection. TCRdb's copy holds only in-frame clones and misses some; the assay was immunoSEQ multiplex PCR. The table lists roughly 350,000 clones, around 90% of them singletons. The sequencing used peripheral blood, collected in a trial of Ad26.COV2.S vaccine versus placebo. The receptors originated from a person between 18 and 65 years old who received the Ad26.COV2.S COVID-19 vaccine or a placebo.

This chain connects TRBV9 to TRBJ1-5; 9 bases fit TRBD1. Germline V gene sequence: CDR1 SGDLS, CDR2 YYNGEE. The V segment lost 1 base and the J segment 9 bases; nucleotides outside the gene matches: 14. The CDR3 extends over 17 amino acids. CDR3 sequence reads: CASSVHRDRVKGPPQHF. The CDR3 nucleotides read TGTGCCAGCAGCGTACATCGGGACAGGGTTAAGGGTCCGCCCCAGCATTTT.

The chain links TRBV5-1 to TRBJ2-7, with 9 bases identical to TRBD1. The length of the CDR3 is 14 residues. The junction had 9 bases not matched to a gene; V was cut back by 4 bases and J by 7 bases. Germline-derived CDR1 and CDR2 are SGHRS and YFSETQ. For the CDR3, the DNA is TGCGCCAGCAGCCCGGGGACAGGGAAATGGGAGCAGTACTTC. Residues: CASSPGTGKWEQYF.

For this clone: The identical CDR3 is also encoded by other nucleotide sequences in the sample. CDR3 nucleotide sequence: TGTGCCACCAGCACTCGGACGGGCTCCTACGAGCAGTACTTC. Residues: CATSTRTGSYEQYF. The rearrangement links TRBV15 to TRBJ2-7; D remains ambiguous. Trimming left V 4 bases short and J 0 bases short, with 10 bases between. The CDR3 consists of 14 residues. From germline, CDR1 is LNHNV and CDR2 YYDKDF (reference sequence).

The chain joins TRBV9 to TRBJ1-4, with D perhaps TRBD1 (6 bases). Germline V gene lookup returns CDR1 SGDLS and CDR2 YYNGEE. This CDR3 region has 15 residues. V was trimmed by 1 base and J by 7 bases, leaving 14 bases between them. The CDR3 is CASSVTTGASEKLFF. The CDR3 DNA is TGTGCCAGCAGCGTAACGACGGGGGCCAGTGAAAAACTGTTTTTT.

This chain's CDR3 is CASSRPGTGLEYGYTF. In DNA form, the CDR3 reads TGCGCCAGCAGCCGTCCCGGGACAGGGTTGGAGTATGGCTACACCTTC. The V gene is TRBV5-1, the J gene TRBJ1-2; 9 bases are shared with TRBD1. The germline V gene encodes CDR1 SGHRS and CDR2 YFSETQ. V lost 4 bases, J lost 5 bases, and 12 bases stayed unmatched. The CDR3 covers 16 residues.

The gene calls are TRBV7-9 and TRBJ1-6, with 8 bases fitting TRBD1. V lost 8 bases and J lost 9; bases outside the gene matches: 6. The CDR3 spans 13 residues. The germline CDR1 and CDR2 sequences are SEHNR and FQNEAQ (reference sequence). CDR3 sequence (DNA): TGTGCCAGCCAGAAGACAGGGGCTTCACCCCTCCACTTT. Amino acids: CASQKTGASPLHF.

The V and J genes are TRBV25-1 and TRBJ2-7; D perhaps matches TRBD1 (5 bases). This CDR3 is built from 13 residues. Trimming removed 4 bases at V and 0 bases at J, with 7 bases between. CDR1 is MGHDK and CDR2 is SYGVNS in the germline V gene. The CDR3 DNA is TGTGCCAGCAGTGCAGGGTACTCCTACGAGCAGTACTTC. It codes for CASSAGYSYEQYF.

V and J are TRBV13 and TRBJ2-6, with 10 positions matching TRBD1. Germline CDR1 and CDR2: PRHDT and FYEKMQ (reference sequence). The CDR3 has 17 amino acids. J was trimmed by 0 bases and V by 5 bases; bases with no gene match: 4. Written as DNA, the CDR3 is TGTGCCAGCAGCGCGACAGGGGGCTTCTCTGGGGCCAACGTCCTGACTTTC. It codes for CASSATGGFSGANVLTF. Full variable domain (rest looked up from reference TRBV13 and TRBJ2-6): AAGVIQSPRHLIKEKRETATLKCYPIPRHDTVYWYQQGPGQDPQFLISFYEKMQSDKGSIPDRFSAQQFSDYHSELNMSSLELGDSALYFCASSATGGFSGANVLTFGAGSRLTVL.

This clone was picked up one time. The chain is built from TRBV19 and TRBJ2-1; tentatively, D is TRBD2 (6 bases). Trimming cost V 7 bases and J 6 bases, with 19 bases left between them. The CDR3 runs 15 residues. CDR1 LNHDA and CDR2 SQIVND come from the germline V gene (reference sequence). The CDR3 is CASTPRGAGINEQFF. For the CDR3, the DNA is TGTGCCAGTACCCCACGCGGGGCAGGTATCAATGAGCAGTTCTTC.

The V and J genes are TRBV7-9 and TRBJ2-7; 8 nucleotides match TRBD2. Trimming took 5 bases from V and 3 from J; bases not matched to a gene: 6. The CDR3 has 14 amino acids. In germline, CDR1 is SEHNR, CDR2 FQNEAQ (reference sequence). The CDR3 DNA reads as TGTGCCAGCAGCCCGCGTAGCGGGGTCTACGAGCAGTACTTC. Amino acids: CASSPRSGVYEQYF. Based on the CDR3 plus reference TRBV7-9 and TRBJ2-7, the full variable domain is DTGVSQNPRHKITKRGQNVTFRCDPISEHNRLYWYRQTLGQGPEFLTYFQNEAQLEKSRLLSDRFSAERPKGSFSTLEIQRTEQGDSAMYLCASSPRSGVYEQYFGPGTRLTVT.

This clone was detected once. The rearrangement uses TRBV6-5 and TRBJ2-7, with TRBD2 as a possible D gene (8 bases). The CDR3 is 16 amino acids. V was trimmed by 0 bases and J by 5 bases, leaving 17 bases between them. Per germline, CDR1 MNHEY and CDR2 SVGAGI. Here the CDR3 DNA reads TGTGCCAGCAGTTACTCGCTGACAGGGACTAGAAACGAGCAGTACTTC. It yields the protein CASSYSLTGTRNEQYF.

The chain carries TRBV30 and TRBJ2-5; D unresolved. The CDR3 consists of 14 residues. CDR1 GTSNPN and CDR2 SVGIG come from the germline V gene (reference sequence). V was pared by 1 base and J by 1 base, with 10 bases between. The CDR3 loop reads CAWSAPVLQETQYF. The CDR3 DNA follows: TGTGCCTGGAGTGCTCCCGTGCTCCAAGAGACCCAGTACTTC.

This clone was counted a single time. The chain links TRBV3-1 (or the pseudogene TRBV3-2) to TRBJ2-7, with D hard to call. The V gene's germline CDR1 is LGHDT and CDR2 YNNKEL (reference sequence). Deletions cut 0 bases from V and 1 base from J, with 7 bases between. The CDR3 extends over 14 amino acids. Written as DNA, the CDR3 is TGTGCCAGCAGCCAAGAGGGCCGATCCTACGAGCAGTACTTC. This codes for CASSQEGRSYEQYF.

The chain combines TRBV4-3 with TRBJ1-1; D is possibly TRBD1 (6 bases). The ends were cut back, 4 bases at V and 8 bases at J, with 11 bases in the middle. The CDR3 covers 12 residues. Germline CDR1 reads LGHNA; CDR2 reads YSLEER. CDR3 sequence (DNA): TGCGCCAGCAGCCGAGGGGGAGGGGAAGCTTTCTTT. Translation gives CASSRGGGEAFF.